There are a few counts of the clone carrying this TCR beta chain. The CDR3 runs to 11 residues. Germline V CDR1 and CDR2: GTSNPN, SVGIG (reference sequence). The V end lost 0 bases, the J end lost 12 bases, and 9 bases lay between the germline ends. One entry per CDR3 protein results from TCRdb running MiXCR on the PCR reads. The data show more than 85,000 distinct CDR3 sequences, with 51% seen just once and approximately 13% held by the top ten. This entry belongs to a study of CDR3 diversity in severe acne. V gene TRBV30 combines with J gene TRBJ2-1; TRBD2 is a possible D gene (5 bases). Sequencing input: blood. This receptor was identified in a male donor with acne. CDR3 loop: CAWSVSEGQFF. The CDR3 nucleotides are TGTGCCTGGAGTGTGTCAGAGGGGCAGTTCTTC.